This TCR beta chain was captured by sequencing in a study of shared clonotypes between healthy human individuals. This clone was observed many times. At a deep level, the assay was run. The repertoire was sequenced with immunoSEQ multiplex PCR; TCRdb's copy has only in-frame clones and lacks some. The sample yields about 980,000 clones, 70% to 85% seen once. Germline lookup yields CDR1 SGHRS and CDR2 YFSETQ. V gave up 0 bases and J gave up 6 bases, with 7 bases separating them. CDR3 length: 13 residues. Material: memory CD4+ T cells sorted from blood. Documented subset: CD45RA-negative fraction. This TCR derives from a man aged 18 to 29 in good health. This chain connects TRBV5-1 to TRBJ1-5, with unresolved D. CDR3: CASSLAFTQPQHF. Written as DNA, the CDR3 is TGCGCCAGCAGCTTGGCGTTTACTCAGCCCCAGCATTTT.